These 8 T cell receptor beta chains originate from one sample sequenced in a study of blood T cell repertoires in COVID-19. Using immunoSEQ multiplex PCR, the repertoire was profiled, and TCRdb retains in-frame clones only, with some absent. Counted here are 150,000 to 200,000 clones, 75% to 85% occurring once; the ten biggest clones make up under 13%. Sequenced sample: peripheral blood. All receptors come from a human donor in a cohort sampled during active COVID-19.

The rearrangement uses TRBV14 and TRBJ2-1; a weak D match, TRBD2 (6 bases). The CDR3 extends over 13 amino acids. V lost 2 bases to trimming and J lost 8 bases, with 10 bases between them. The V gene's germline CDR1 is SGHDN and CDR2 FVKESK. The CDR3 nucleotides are TGTGCCAGCAGCCAACGGGACTCTCATGAGCAGTTCTTC. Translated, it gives CASSQRDSHEQFF.

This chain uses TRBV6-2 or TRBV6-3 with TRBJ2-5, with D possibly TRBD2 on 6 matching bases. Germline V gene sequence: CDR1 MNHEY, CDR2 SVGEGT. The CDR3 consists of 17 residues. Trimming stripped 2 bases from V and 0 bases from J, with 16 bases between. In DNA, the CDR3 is TGTGCCAGCAGTTACGATGGGGCACGGGGGAACCAAGAGACCCAGTACTTC. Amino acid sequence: CASSYDGARGNQETQYF.

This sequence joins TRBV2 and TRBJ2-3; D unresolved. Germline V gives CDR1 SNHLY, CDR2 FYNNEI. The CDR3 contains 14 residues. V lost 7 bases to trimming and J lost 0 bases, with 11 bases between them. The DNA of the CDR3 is TGTGCCAGCACATGGCTCTCTAGCACAGATACGCAGTATTTT. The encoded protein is CASTWLSSTDTQYF.

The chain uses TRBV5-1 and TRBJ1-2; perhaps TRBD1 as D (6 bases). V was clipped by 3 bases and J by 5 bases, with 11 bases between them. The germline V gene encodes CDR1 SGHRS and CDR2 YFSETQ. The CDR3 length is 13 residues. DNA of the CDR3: TGCGCCAGCAGCTCAACAGGGAGATATGGCTACACCTTC. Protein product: CASSSTGRYGYTF.

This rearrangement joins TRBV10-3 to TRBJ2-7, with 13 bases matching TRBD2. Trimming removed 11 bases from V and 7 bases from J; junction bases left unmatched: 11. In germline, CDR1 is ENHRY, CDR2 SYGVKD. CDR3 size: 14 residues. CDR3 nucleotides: TGTGCCTCCACTGGACTAGCGGGAGCCGGAGAGCAGTACTTC. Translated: CASTGLAGAGEQYF.

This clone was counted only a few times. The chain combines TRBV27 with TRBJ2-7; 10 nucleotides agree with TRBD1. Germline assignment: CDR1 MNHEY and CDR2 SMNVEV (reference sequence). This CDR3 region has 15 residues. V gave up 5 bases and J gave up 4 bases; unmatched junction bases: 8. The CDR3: CASSPPGQGRYEQYF. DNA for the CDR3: TGTGCCAGCAGTCCCCCGGGACAGGGGCGGTACGAGCAGTACTTC.

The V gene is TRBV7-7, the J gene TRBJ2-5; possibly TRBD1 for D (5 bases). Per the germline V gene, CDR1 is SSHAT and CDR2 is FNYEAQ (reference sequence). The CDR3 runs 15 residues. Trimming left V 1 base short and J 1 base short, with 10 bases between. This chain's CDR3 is CASSLGSGPQETQYF. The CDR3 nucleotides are TGTGCCAGCAGCTTAGGATCAGGGCCCCAAGAGACCCAGTACTTC.

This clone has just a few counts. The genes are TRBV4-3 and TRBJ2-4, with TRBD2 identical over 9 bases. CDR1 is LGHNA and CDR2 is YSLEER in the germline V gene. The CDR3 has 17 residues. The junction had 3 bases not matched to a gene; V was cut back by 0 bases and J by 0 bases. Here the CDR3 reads CASSQETSGLAKNIQYF. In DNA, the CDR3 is TGCGCCAGCAGCCAAGAGACTAGCGGCCTAGCCAAAAACATTCAGTACTTC.